The 27 T cell receptor beta chains reported below all come from one sample, sequenced in a study of cytomegalovirus exposure and HLA in healthy donors (dated by TCRdb to the late 2010s). The library was made by the immunoSEQ multiplex PCR assay. For the multiplex PCR, a mixture combining 60 forward primers for TCR Vbeta segments and 13 reverse primers for TCR Jbeta segments was used. Entries here come from immuneACCESS through TCRdb and include only in-frame sequences with V and J called. Some clones fail to appear in such tables; in the studies checked, an unresolved V gene covers under half of the shortfall, and the cause of the remainder is unknown. The sample profile shows 120,000 or so clones; 80% of them were found once. About 3.3% of the sample rests with the top ten. Sample: PBMCs. These receptors were collected from a male donor in good health and CMV-seronegative.

The chain has TRBV6-1 and TRBJ2-3; 10 bases align to TRBD1. The CDR3 runs 14 residues. With 6 bases clipped from V and 3 bases from J, the junction kept 3 bases outside the gene matches. Germline CDR1 and CDR2: MNHNS and SASEGT. CDR3 sequence: CASRGTGETDTQYF. The CDR3 nucleotides are TGTGCCAGCAGGGGGACAGGGGAAACAGATACGCAGTATTTT.

This chain joins TRBV28 and TRBJ1-1, with 9 positions matching TRBD1. Trimming took 6 bases from V and 5 from J; bases not matched to a gene: 7. CDR1 is MDHEN and CDR2 is SYDVKM in the germline V gene. CDR3 size: 14 residues. The CDR3 bases are TGTGCCAGCAGATGGGGGACAGGGCAAACTGAAGCTTTCTTT. This codes for CASRWGTGQTEAFF.

The V call is TRBV4-3, the J call TRBJ2-1, with TRBD2 matching over 11 bases. There are 17 residues in the CDR3. In germline, CDR1 is LGHNA, CDR2 YSLEER. After removal of 4 bases from V and 8 bases from J, the junction contained 13 bases not matched to a gene. The CDR3 protein is CASSRIAGGPTTDEQFF. CDR3 nucleotides: TGCGCCAGCAGCCGAATAGCGGGGGGGCCGACCACCGATGAGCAGTTCTTC.

This chain links TRBV5-6 with TRBJ1-4; D not certain. V was shortened by 0 bases and J by 7 bases, with 13 bases between the two germline ends. The CDR3 contains 15 residues. Germline V CDR1 and CDR2: SGHDT, YYEEEE. CDR3 amino acids: CASSLATGSGEKLFF. The CDR3, as DNA: TGTGCCAGCAGCTTGGCTACGGGATCAGGTGAAAAACTGTTTTTT. The full variable domain, in which reference TRBV5-6 and TRBJ1-4 provide the parts outside the CDR3, is DAGVTQSPTHLIKTRGQQVTLRCSPKSGHDTVSWYQQALGQGPQFIFQYYEEEERQRGNFPDRFSGHQFPNYSSELNVNALLLGDSALYLCASSLATGSGEKLFFGSGTQLSVL.

This chain links TRBV19 with TRBJ1-5; a possible D gene is TRBD1 (6 bases). The CDR3 has 14 amino acids. Per germline, CDR1 LNHDA and CDR2 SQIVND (reference sequence). The V end lost 1 base, the J end lost 6 bases, and 10 bases lay between the germline ends. CDR3 nucleotide sequence: TGTGCCAGTAGTATAGGTACAGGGCTTCAGCCCCAGCATTTT. Its protein product is CASSIGTGLQPQHF.

This chain joins TRBV19 and TRBJ1-2; D is ambiguous. CDR1 is LNHDA, CDR2 SQIVND, per germline (reference sequence). V dropped 3 bases and J dropped 3 bases, with 11 bases sitting between them. CDR3 length equals 14 residues. Here the CDR3 DNA reads TGTGCCAGTAGTATCCGTGGGCAGTACTATGGCTACACCTTC. Its translation: CASSIRGQYYGYTF.

This clone showed up just a few times. The V and J genes are TRBV19 and TRBJ2-3, with 14 positions matching TRBD2. Germline V gives CDR1 LNHDA, CDR2 SQIVND (reference sequence). J lost 3 bases, V lost 7 bases, and 18 bases had no gene match. This CDR3 has 20 amino acids. The CDR3 nucleotides read TGTGCCAGTATTTTAGATCCGGGACTAGCGGGAGAGGATGTGACAGATACGCAGTATTTT. Its translation: CASILDPGLAGEDVTDTQYF.

The chain employs TRBV10-3 and TRBJ2-7; no clear D gene. The V gene's germline CDR1 is ENHRY and CDR2 SYGVKD. This CDR3 is built from 11 residues. Trimming removed 2 bases from V and 6 bases from J, with 5 bases in between. The chain's CDR3 is CAISEGGEQYF. The DNA for the CDR3 is TGTGCCATCAGTGAGGGCGGCGAGCAGTACTTC.

This rearrangement joins TRBV19 to TRBJ2-7; possibly TRBD2 for D (6 bases). The germline CDR1 and CDR2 sequences are LNHDA and SQIVND (reference sequence). CDR3 length equals 14 residues. V lost 6 bases, J lost 4 bases, and 16 bases lay in between. The CDR3 region has the DNA TGTGCCAGTAGGCCCGGGACTTCCACGTACGAGCAGTACTTC. Protein product: CASRPGTSTYEQYF.

This chain uses TRBV19 with TRBJ2-6; possibly TRBD2 for D (7 bases). Germline V lookup: CDR1 LNHDA, CDR2 SQIVND (reference sequence). V lost 6 bases and J 3 bases, leaving 12 bases between the germline ends. CDR3 size: 15 residues. The CDR3 region has the DNA TGTGCCAGTAGCGGGGGGCAAATTGGGGCCAACGTCCTGACTTTC. Translated: CASSGGQIGANVLTF. The full variable domain, completed using reference TRBV19 and TRBJ2-6, is DGGITQSPKYLFRKEGQNVTLSCEQNLNHDAMYWYRQDPGQGLRLIYYSQIVNDFQKGDIAEGYSVSREKKESFPLTVTSAQKNPTAFYLCASSGGQIGANVLTFGAGSRLTVL.

The chain employs TRBV7-9 and TRBJ1-2, with D possibly TRBD1 on 6 matching bases. In germline, CDR1 is SEHNR, CDR2 FQNEAQ (reference sequence). The length of the CDR3 is 15 residues. The V and J ends lost 5 bases and 4 bases respectively, with 17 bases between them. The CDR3 DNA sequence: TGTGCCAGCAGCCCCCGCAAGGCAGGGGTCTATGGCTACACCTTC. It codes for CASSPRKAGVYGYTF.

The V gene is TRBV7-6, the J gene TRBJ1-3; D is unclear. The CDR3 loop spans 14 amino acids. V was cut by 2 bases and J by 0 bases, with 5 bases left in between. The germline CDR1 and CDR2 sequences are SGHVS and FNYEAQ. The CDR3 DNA reads TGTGCCAGCAGCTTAACGGGCTCTGGAAACACCATATATTTT. This sequence encodes CASSLTGSGNTIYF.

This chain joins TRBV6-5 and TRBJ1-3, with D uncertain. CDR1 MNHEY and CDR2 SVGAGI come from the germline V gene. The CDR3 consists of 15 residues. V was pared by 6 bases and J by 2 bases, with 14 bases between. The CDR3 nucleotides read TGTGCCAGCAGGCGCGATTATTCCACTGGAAACACCATATATTTT. This gives the protein CASRRDYSTGNTIYF.

The chain employs TRBV25-1 and TRBJ2-1; 7 bases are a match to TRBD1. CDR1 MGHDK and CDR2 SYGVNS come from the germline V gene. The CDR3 loop spans 15 amino acids. The V gene end was trimmed by 4 bases and the J gene end by 0 bases; junction bases not matched to a gene: 3. Here the CDR3 reads CASSAGTASYNEQFF. The DNA for the CDR3 is TGTGCCAGCAGTGCCGGGACAGCCTCCTACAATGAGCAGTTCTTC.

This clone showed up just once. This chain links TRBV9 with TRBJ2-1, with 13 nucleotides matching TRBD2. The germline gives CDR1 SGDLS, CDR2 YYNGEE. Unmatched junction bases numbered 4, after V lost 3 bases and J lost 4 bases. CDR3 length: 16 amino acids. CDR3 amino acids: CASSEGGLAGYNEQFF. In nucleotides, the CDR3 is TGTGCCAGCAGCGAGGGGGGACTAGCGGGGTACAATGAGCAGTTCTTC.

The J gene is TRBJ2-3, the V gene TRBV7-2; 9 bases are a match to TRBD1. Trimming cost V 5 bases and J 2 bases; bases outside gene matches: 2. Germline CDR1 SGHTA, CDR2 FQGNSA. The CDR3 contains 14 residues. CDR3 sequence: CASSRDRVTDTQYF. CDR3 sequence (DNA): TGTGCCAGCAGCCGGGACAGGGTCACAGATACGCAGTATTTT.

This CDR3 is CSSTGRATDTQYF. In nucleotides, the CDR3 is TGCAGCAGCACAGGAAGGGCGACAGATACGCAGTATTTT. The V gene is TRBV29-1, the J gene TRBJ2-3; tentatively, D is TRBD1 (5 bases). The germline V gene encodes CDR1 SQVTM and CDR2 ANQGSEA. The germline V and J ends were trimmed by 8 bases and 3 bases, with 15 bases remaining between them. This CDR3 is built from 13 residues.

The genes are TRBV28 and TRBJ2-3, with 12 bases lining up with TRBD2. Losses at the gene ends were 3 bases for V and 6 bases for J; bases not matched to a gene: 10. The CDR3 is 17 amino acids. Germline V CDR1 and CDR2: MDHEN, SYDVKM. This chain's CDR3 is CASSFASGGVQGDTQYF. The DNA of the CDR3 is TGTGCCAGCAGTTTTGCTAGCGGGGGGGTACAGGGGGATACGCAGTATTTT.

This chain joins TRBV28 and TRBJ1-2, with TRBD1 matching over 9 bases. CDR1 and CDR2 from the germline V gene are MDHEN and SYDVKM. The trim removed 5 bases at V and 4 bases at J, leaving 8 bases unmatched. This CDR3 comprises 15 residues. The CDR3: CASSGTGGISYGYTF. CDR3 nucleotides: TGTGCCAGCAGTGGTACAGGGGGCATTAGCTATGGCTACACCTTC.

This rearrangement joins TRBV6-4 to TRBJ2-3, with 10 bases fitting TRBD1. The CDR3 contains 14 residues. Per the germline V gene, CDR1 is MRHNA and CDR2 is SNTAGT. J gave up 4 bases and V 2 bases, and 0 bases lay outside the gene matches. The CDR3 DNA sequence: TGTGCCAGCAGTGACGGGACAGGGGCAGATACGCAGTATTTT. This translates into CASSDGTGADTQYF.

This chain joins TRBV30 and TRBJ2-7; D ambiguous. V lost 1 base and J 1 base, leaving 14 bases between the germline ends. Germline V gene data show CDR1 as GTSNPN and CDR2 as SVGIG (reference sequence). CDR3 length equals 15 residues. The CDR3 region is CAWSASVAESYEQYF. The CDR3 DNA follows: TGTGCCTGGAGTGCGTCCGTTGCGGAATCCTACGAGCAGTACTTC.

The chain combines TRBV6-1 with TRBJ2-2, with D unresolved. The CDR3 covers 13 residues. Trimming left V 7 bases short and J 3 bases short, with 9 bases between. Looked up from germline, CDR1 is MNHNS and CDR2 is SASEGT. The CDR3 reads CASTLLYTGELFF. The CDR3 nucleotides are TGTGCCAGCACCCTACTTTACACCGGGGAGCTGTTTTTT.

The chain uses TRBV11-2 and TRBJ1-5; D ambiguous. V lost 0 bases, J lost 5 bases, and 5 bases lay in between. CDR3 length equals 13 residues. Germline-derived CDR1 and CDR2 are SGHAT and FQNNGV. CDR3 nucleotide sequence: TGTGCCAGCAGCTTAGATCGCGATCAGCCCCAGCATTTT. This translates into CASSLDRDQPQHF. Complete variable domain (other parts from reference TRBV11-2 and TRBJ1-5): EAGVAQSPRYKIIEKRQSVAFWCNPISGHATLYWYQQILGQGPKLLIQFQNNGVVDDSQLPKDRFSAERLKGVDSTLKIQPAKLEDSAVYLCASSLDRDQPQHFGDGTRLSIL.

In its sample, this clone was seen once. This rearrangement joins TRBV10-3 to TRBJ2-7; 9 positions match TRBD2. V trimming: 4 bases; J trimming: 3 bases; junction bases outside the gene matches: 7. This CDR3 spans 15 amino acids. Per germline, CDR1 ENHRY and CDR2 SYGVKD. CDR3 bases: TGTGCCATCAGTGCTTTAGCGGGAGTAGGCTACGAGCAGTACTTC. Translating it yields CAISALAGVGYEQYF.

This chain links TRBV25-1 with TRBJ2-7, with 7 bases aligning to TRBD1. The CDR3 contains 15 residues. Germline lookup yields CDR1 MGHDK and CDR2 SYGVNS. V lost 6 bases and J lost 4; bases outside the gene matches: 12. CDR3 in amino acids: CASSRQGPGAYEQYF. The CDR3 DNA reads TGTGCCAGCAGCCGACAGGGTCCTGGGGCTTACGAGCAGTACTTC.

The chain carries TRBV21-1 and TRBJ2-7; no DNA check was done on the table's D call, TRBD1. TRBV21-1 is a documented pseudogene. The CDR3 totals 14 residues. CDR3 nucleotides: TGTGCCAGCAGCGAAAGATCAGGGGGCCACGAGCAGTACTTC. This sequence encodes CASSERSGGHEQYF.

As concerns this clone: The CDR3 does not close with the conserved phenylalanine or tryptophan, likely indicating a read error. This chain uses TRBV14 with TRBJ2-7; D not resolved. The germline V gene has CDR1 SGHDN and CDR2 FVKESK. CDR3 length: 14 amino acids. Trimming cost V 0 bases and J 3 bases, with 9 bases left between them. The DNA for the CDR3 is TGTGCCAGCAGCCAAGAATCTCCTTACTACGAGCAGTACTCC. It encodes CASSQESPYYEQYS.